The 4 T cell receptor beta chains below come from one sample, sequenced in a study of blood T cell repertoires in COVID-19. Repertoires were generated with immunoSEQ multiplex PCR, while TCRdb's copy carries only in-frame clones and drops some. The sample records about 50,000 clones, over 85% being singletons. The sequenced sample was peripheral blood. The receptor source for this set is a human donor in a cohort sampled during active COVID-19.

The chain carries TRBV5-4 and TRBJ2-1; TRBD2 matches 9 bases. Germline values: CDR1 SGHNT, CDR2 YYREEE (reference sequence). This CDR3 has 14 amino acids. Trimming cost V 3 bases and J 6 bases; bases outside gene matches: 4. CDR3 region: CASSSGTSPNEQFF. The CDR3 nucleotides are TGTGCCAGCAGCTCCGGGACTAGCCCCAATGAGCAGTTCTTC.

The chain links TRBV28 to TRBJ1-1, with D tentatively TRBD1 (5 bases). The CDR3 spans 14 residues. With 8 bases removed from V and 0 bases from J, the gap between germline ends came to 13 bases. Per germline, CDR1 MDHEN and CDR2 SYDVKM. CDR3 protein: CASPPAGLNTEAFF. The CDR3, as DNA: TGTGCCAGCCCGCCCGCAGGGCTGAACACTGAAGCTTTCTTT.

The chain employs TRBV6-1 and TRBJ2-7; a possible D gene is TRBD1 (5 bases). Germline CDR1 is MNHNS and CDR2 is SASEGT. V was cut by 2 bases and J by 5 bases, with 13 bases left in between. CDR3 length: 14 residues. The CDR3 DNA reads TGTGCCAGCAGTGAAATCGGTGGGGCCAACGAGCAGTACGTC. It is translated as CASSEIGGANEQYV.

This sequence joins TRBV9 and TRBJ1-1, with 7 nucleotides matching TRBD1. The germline V gene has CDR1 SGDLS and CDR2 YYNGEE. The CDR3 has 11 amino acids. Germline trimming cut 3 bases from V and 11 bases from J; bases unmatched to any gene: 4. The CDR3 is CASSAGGYAFF. The CDR3 DNA follows: TGTGCCAGCAGCGCAGGGGGATATGCTTTCTTT.